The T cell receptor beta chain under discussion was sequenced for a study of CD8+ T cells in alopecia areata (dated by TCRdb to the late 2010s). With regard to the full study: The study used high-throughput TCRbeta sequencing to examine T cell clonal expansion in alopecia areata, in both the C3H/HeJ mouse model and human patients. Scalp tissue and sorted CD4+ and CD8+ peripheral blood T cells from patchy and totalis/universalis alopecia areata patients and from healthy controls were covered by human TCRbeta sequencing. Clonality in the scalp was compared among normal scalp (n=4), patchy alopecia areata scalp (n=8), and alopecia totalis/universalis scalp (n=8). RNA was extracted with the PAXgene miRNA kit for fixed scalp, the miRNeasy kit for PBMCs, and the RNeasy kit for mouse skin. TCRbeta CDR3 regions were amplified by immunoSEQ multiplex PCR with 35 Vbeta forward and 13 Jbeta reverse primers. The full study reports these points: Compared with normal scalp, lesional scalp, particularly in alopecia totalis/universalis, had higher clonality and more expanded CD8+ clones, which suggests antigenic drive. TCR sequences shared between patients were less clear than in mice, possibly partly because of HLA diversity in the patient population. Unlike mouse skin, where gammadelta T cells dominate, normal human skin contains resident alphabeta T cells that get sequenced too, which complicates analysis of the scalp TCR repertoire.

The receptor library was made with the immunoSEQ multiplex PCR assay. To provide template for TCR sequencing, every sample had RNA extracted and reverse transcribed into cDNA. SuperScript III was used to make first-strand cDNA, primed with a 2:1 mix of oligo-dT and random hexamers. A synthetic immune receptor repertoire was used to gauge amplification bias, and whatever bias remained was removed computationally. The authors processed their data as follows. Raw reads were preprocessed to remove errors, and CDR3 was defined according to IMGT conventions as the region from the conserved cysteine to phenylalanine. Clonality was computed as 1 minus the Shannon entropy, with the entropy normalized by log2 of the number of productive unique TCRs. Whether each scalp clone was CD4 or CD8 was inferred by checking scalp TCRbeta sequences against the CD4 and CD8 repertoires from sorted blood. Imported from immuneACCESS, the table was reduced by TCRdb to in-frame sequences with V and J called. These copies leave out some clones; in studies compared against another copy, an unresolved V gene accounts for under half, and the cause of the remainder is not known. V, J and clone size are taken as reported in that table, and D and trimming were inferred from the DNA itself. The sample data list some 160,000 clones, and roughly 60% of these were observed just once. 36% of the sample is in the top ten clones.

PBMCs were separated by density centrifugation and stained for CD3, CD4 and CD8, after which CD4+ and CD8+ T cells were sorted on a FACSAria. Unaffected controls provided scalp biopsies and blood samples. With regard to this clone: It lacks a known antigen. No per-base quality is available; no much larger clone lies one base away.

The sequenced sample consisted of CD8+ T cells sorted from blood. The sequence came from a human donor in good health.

At the DNA level, the sequence is TGTGCCAGCAGCGCCCCGACTAGCGGGGGGAACACCGGGGAGCTGTTTTTT. It translates to CASSAPTSGGNTGELFF. Recombination joined TRBV9 with TRBJ2-2; 12 central nucleotides agree with TRBD2. For CDR1 and CDR2, the germline V gene lists SGDLS and YYNGEE. Trimming accounts for 3 bases at V and 1 base at J, while the number of junction bases matched to no gene is 4. Reading from cysteine to phenylalanine, the CDR3 counts 17 amino acids. The read is trimmed to its CDR3 DNA, 51 bases read in frame from base 1.